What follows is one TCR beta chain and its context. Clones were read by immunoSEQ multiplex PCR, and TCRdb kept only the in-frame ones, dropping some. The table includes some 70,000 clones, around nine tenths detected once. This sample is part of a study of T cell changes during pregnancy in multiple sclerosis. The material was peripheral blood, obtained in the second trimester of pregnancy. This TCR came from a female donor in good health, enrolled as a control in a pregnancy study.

This chain's CDR3 is CASSPEGAGLSSIDGYTF. The DNA for the CDR3 is TGTGCCAGCAGCCCAGAGGGGGCAGGGTTAAGTTCAATTGATGGCTACACCTTC. V usage is TRBV27 and J usage is TRBJ1-2, with TRBD1 matching over 7 bases. V shed 6 bases and J 6 bases; nucleotides not matched to a gene: 22. The germline V gene has CDR1 MNHEY and CDR2 SMNVEV (reference sequence). This CDR3 is built from 18 residues.